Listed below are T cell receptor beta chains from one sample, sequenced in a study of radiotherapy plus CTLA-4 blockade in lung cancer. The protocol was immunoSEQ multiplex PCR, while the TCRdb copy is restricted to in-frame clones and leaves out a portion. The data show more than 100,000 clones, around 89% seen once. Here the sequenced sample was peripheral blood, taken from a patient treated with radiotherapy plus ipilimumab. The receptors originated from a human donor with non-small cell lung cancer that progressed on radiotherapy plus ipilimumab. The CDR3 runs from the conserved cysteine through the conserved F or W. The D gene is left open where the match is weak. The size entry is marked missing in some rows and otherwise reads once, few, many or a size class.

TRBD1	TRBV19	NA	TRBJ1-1	TGTGCCAGTAGGGTACAGGGGGCTAACACTGAAGCTTTCTTT	CASRVQGANTEAFF
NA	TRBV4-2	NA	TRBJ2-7	TGTGCCAGCAGCCAAGAGGGACCGGGACACGTTTCCTACGAGCAGTACTTC	CASSQEGPGHVSYEQYF
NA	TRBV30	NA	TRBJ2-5	TGTGCCTGGAAGACAGAAGAGACCCAGTACTTC	CAWKTEETQYF
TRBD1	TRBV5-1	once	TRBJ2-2	TGCGCCAGCAGCGGGAAGGGGACAGGTTGGGCGAACACCGGGGAGCTGTTTTTT	CASSGKGTGWANTGELFF
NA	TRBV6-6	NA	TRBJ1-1	TGTGCCAGCAGTTACTCCAGGGGCGCGGCGACTGAAGCTTTCTTT	CASSYSRGAATEAFF
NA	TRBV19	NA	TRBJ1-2	TGTGCCAGTAGTATTATACGAGGGGGGTCTGGCTACACCTTC	CASSIIRGGSGYTF
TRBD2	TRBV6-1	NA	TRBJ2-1	TGTGCCAGCAGTGAAGTAGCGAGCGGGAGGGCCTCGTCATTTGGTGAGCAGTTCTTC	CASSEVASGRASSFGEQFF
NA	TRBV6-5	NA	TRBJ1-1	TGTGCCAGCAGGCCTCGGACAAATGGGTACCGTGAAGCTTTCTTT	CASRPRTNGYREAFF
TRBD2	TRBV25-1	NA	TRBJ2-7	TGTGCCAGCAGTGAAGCGGGAGGGGCTAAGTACGAGCAGTACTTC	CASSEAGGAKYEQYF
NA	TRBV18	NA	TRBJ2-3	TGTGCCAGCTCACCCCGTGGGGATACGCAGTATTTT	CASSPRGDTQYF
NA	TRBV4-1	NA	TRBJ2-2	TGCGCCAGCAGCCAAAACCTAGAGGTAACCGGGGAGCTGTTTTTT	CASSQNLEVTGELFF